This T cell receptor (beta chain) was observed in a study of blood T cell repertoires in COVID-19. Authors' analysis steps: Nucleated cell counts were estimated from reference gene primer amplification. Clones were sequenced by immunoSEQ multiplex PCR, and TCRdb holds only the in-frame ones, with some missing. V and J calls and clone size are those listed in that table; D and trimming were worked out from the DNA. The sample has 100,000 to 120,000 clones; 76% are singletons. As concerns this clone: In the same sample, other DNA sequences code for this CDR3.

The sample consisted of peripheral blood. The clonotype comes from a woman older than 75 with acute or convalescent COVID-19.

The chain's CDR3 is CASSTDRGNTEAFF. Written as DNA, the CDR3 is TGTGCCAGTAGTACGGACAGGGGAAACACTGAAGCTTTCTTT. This chain connects TRBV19 to TRBJ1-1; 9 positions match TRBD1. The CDR3 sequence is 14 residues long. Germline values: CDR1 LNHDA, CDR2 SQIVND (reference sequence). The ends lost 4 bases at V and 2 bases at J; junction bases unmatched: 2.